This T cell receptor (beta chain) comes out of a study of cytomegalovirus exposure and HLA in healthy donors. Worth noting for this clone: The antigen is undetermined.

Primers for the PCR totalled 60 Vbeta and 13 Jbeta. Generated by immunoSEQ multiplex PCR, the TCRdb table keeps only in-frame clones and is missing some. The sample holds fewer than 110,000 clones, approximately 79% seen once. Though probably carrying unrecorded immune exposures, donors were nominally healthy at sampling. Germline V gene lookup returns CDR1 SQVTM and CDR2 ANQGSEA. The CDR3 spans 11 residues. Study findings and constraints: Another analysis was done later, and it associated 17,000 or so TCR beta sequences with HLA alleles at 0.05 false discovery rate.

The source of this sequence is a man aged 18-30 years in good health and CMV-seronegative. V is TRBV29-1 and J is TRBJ1-1, with TRBD1 as a possible D gene (5 bases). The sequenced material came from PBMCs. In nucleotides, the CDR3 is TGCGCGGGGGGGTTTTCCACTGAAGCTTTCTTT. The encoded protein is CAGGFSTEAFF.